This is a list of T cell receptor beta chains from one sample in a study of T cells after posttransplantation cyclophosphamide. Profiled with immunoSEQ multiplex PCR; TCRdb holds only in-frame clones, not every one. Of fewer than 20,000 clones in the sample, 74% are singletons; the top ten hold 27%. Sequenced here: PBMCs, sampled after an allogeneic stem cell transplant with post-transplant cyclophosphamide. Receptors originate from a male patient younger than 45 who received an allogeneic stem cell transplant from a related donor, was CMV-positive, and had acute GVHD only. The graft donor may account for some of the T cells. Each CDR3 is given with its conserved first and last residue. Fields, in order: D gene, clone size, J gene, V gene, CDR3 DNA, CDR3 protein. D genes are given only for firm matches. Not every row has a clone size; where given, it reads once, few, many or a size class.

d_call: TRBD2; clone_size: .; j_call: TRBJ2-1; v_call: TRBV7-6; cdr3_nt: TGTGCCAGCAGCTTAGGGACTAGCTTCTACAATGAGCAGTTCTTC; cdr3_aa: CASSLGTSFYNEQFF
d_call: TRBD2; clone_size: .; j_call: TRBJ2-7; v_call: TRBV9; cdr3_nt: TGTGCCAGCAGCCCCCTAGCGGGGGCTAGCTCCTACGAGCAGTACTTC; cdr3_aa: CASSPLAGASSYEQYF
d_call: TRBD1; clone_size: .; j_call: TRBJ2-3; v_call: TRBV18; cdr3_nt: TGTGCCAGCTCCCCAAGGACAGGGGGCTTAGATACGCAGTATTTT; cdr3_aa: CASSPRTGGLDTQYF
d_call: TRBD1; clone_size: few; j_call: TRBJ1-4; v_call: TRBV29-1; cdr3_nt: TGCAGCGGAGGGACAGGAAATGAAAAACTGTTTTTT; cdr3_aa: CSGGTGNEKLFF
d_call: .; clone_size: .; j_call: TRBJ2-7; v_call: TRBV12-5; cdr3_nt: TGTGCTAGTGGTTTGTTGGGAGGGGGGTCCTACGAGCAGTACTTC; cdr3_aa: CASGLLGGGSYEQYF
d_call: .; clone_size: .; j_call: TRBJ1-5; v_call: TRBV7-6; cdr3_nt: TGTGCCAGCAGCGAAGATGGACAGTTGAATCAGCCCCAGCATTTT; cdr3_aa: CASSEDGQLNQPQHF
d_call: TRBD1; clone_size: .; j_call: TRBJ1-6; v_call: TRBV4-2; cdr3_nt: TGTGCCAGCAGCTTCATGGACTGGACAGGGGGTAATTCACCCCTCCACTTT; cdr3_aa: CASSFMDWTGGNSPLHF
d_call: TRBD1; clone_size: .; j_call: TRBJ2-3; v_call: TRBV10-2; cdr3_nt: TGCGCCACCCTAAGTACAGGGGGCGCAGATACGCAGTATTTT; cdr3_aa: CATLSTGGADTQYF
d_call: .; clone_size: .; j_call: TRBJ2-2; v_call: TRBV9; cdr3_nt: TGTGCCAGCAGCAAGGGGAGGAATCCATCGACCGGGGAGCTGTTTTTT; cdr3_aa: CASSKGRNPSTGELFF
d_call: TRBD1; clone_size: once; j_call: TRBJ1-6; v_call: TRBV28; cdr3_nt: TGTGCCAGCAGTTTAGCAGGGGGCGCTTCTAATTCACCCCTCCACTTT; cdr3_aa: CASSLAGGASNSPLHF
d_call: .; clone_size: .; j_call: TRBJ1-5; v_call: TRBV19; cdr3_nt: TGTGCCAGTAGTATAGAGCCCGGAGCTCAGCCCCAGCATTTT; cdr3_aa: CASSIEPGAQPQHF
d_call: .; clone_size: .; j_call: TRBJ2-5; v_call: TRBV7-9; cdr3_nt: TGTGCCAGCAGCTTAGACCAATACCAGGAGACCCAGTACTTC; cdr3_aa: CASSLDQYQETQYF
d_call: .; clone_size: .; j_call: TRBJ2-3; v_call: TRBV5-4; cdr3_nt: TGTGCCAGCAGCTTGGAAGCGGTTGACACAGATACGCAGTATTTT; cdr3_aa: CASSLEAVDTDTQYF
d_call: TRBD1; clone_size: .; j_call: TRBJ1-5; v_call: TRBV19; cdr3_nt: TGTGCCAGTAGTAGGGGAGGACAGGCGTATCAGCCCCAGCATTTT; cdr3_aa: CASSRGGQAYQPQHF
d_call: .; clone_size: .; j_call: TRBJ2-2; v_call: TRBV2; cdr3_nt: TGTGCCAGCAAACGGGACACCGACACCGGGGAGCTGTTTTTT; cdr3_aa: CASKRDTDTGELFF
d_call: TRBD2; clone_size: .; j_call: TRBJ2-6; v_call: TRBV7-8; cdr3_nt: TGTGCCAGCAGCTTAGCTAGCGGGCGCGGGGCCAACGTCCTGACTTTC; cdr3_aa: CASSLASGRGANVLTF
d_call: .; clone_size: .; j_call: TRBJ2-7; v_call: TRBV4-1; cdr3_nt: TGCGCCAGCAGCCAAGAGGGAGGAAGGCTCTACGAGCAGTACTTC; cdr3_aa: CASSQEGGRLYEQYF
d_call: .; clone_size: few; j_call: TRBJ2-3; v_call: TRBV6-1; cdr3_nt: TGTGCCAGCGACGAATTTGGACAGCTAGGAGATACGCAGTATTTT; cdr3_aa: CASDEFGQLGDTQYF
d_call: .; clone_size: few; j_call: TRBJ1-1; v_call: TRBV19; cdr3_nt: TGTGCCCTTTGGGGGGGGAGTACTGAAGCTTTCTTT; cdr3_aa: CALWGGSTEAFF
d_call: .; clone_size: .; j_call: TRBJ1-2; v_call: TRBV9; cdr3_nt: TGTGCCAGCAGCACTGACACGATCTATGGCTACACCTTC; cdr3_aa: CASSTDTIYGYTF
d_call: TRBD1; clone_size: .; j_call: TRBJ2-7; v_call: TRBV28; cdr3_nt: TGTGCCAGCAGGACAGGGGGGGTTGACGAGCAGTACTTC; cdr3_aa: CASRTGGVDEQYF
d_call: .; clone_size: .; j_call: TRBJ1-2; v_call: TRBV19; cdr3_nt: TGTGCCAGTAGCCACCCCCGGGGGACTTTCAATGGCTACACCTTC; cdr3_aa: CASSHPRGTFNGYTF
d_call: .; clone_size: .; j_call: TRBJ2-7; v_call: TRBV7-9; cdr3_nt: TGTGCCAGCAGCTCGACAGAGGCTGACTCCTACGAGCAGTACTTC; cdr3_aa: CASSSTEADSYEQYF
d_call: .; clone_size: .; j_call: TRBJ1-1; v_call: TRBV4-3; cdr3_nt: TGCGCCAGCAGCCAGGGGGGATCGCGCACTGAAGCTTTCTTT; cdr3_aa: CASSQGGSRTEAFF
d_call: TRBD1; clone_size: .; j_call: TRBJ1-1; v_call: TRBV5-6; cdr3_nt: TGTGCCAGCAGCTTGGCGCGGGACAGGATGAACACTGAAGCTTTCTTT; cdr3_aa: CASSLARDRMNTEAFF
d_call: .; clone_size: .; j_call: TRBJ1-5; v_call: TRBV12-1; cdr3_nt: TGTGCCTCCTGCGGGTCGGACTATAGCAATCAGCCCCAGCATTTT; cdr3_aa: CASCGSDYSNQPQHF
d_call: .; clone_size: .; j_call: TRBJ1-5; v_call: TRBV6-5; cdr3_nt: TGTGCCAGCAGGACCGGGGGACTCAATCAGCCCCAGCATTTT; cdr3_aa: CASRTGGLNQPQHF
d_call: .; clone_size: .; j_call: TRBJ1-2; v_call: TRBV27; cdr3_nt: TGTGCCAGCAGTTTGGGCAGAAACTATGGCTACACCTTC; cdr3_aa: CASSLGRNYGYTF
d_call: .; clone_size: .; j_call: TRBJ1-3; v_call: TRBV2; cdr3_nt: TGTGCCAGCAGTCCCCAGGCGTTCGGAAACACCATATATTTT; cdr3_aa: CASSPQAFGNTIYF
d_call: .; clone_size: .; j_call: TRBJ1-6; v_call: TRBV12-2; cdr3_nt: TGTGCAAGTCGCTTAGTTGGACAAGGGGGATCACCCCTCCACTTT; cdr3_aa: CASRLVGQGGSPLHF
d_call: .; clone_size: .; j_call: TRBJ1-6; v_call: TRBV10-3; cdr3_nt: TGTGCCATCAGTGACGGTTCTTCTAATTCACCCCTCCACTTT; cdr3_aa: CAISDGSSNSPLHF
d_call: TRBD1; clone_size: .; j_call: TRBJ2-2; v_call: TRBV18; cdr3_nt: TGTGCCAGCTCACTCTCACAGGGGCGCATCGGGGAGCTGTTTTTT; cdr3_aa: CASSLSQGRIGELFF
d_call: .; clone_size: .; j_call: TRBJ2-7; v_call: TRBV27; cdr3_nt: TGTGCCAGCAGTCCCCGTCTGGGACAAGTGCCCCTCGAGCAGTACTTC; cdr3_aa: CASSPRLGQVPLEQYF
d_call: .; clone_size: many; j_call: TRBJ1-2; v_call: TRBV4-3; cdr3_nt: TGCGCCAGCAGCCCGGACAGTCGATCCAGGTTACTCTATGGCTACACCTTC; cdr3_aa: CASSPDSRSRLLYGYTF
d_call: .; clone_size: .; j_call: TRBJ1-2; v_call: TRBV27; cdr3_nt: TGTGCCAGCAGTTTAAGCCCTAGGCGTGGCTACACCTTC; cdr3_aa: CASSLSPRRGYTF
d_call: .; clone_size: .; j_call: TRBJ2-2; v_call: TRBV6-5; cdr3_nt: TGTGCCAGCAGTTACTCGATGGGACAGAACACCGGGGAGCTGTTTTTT; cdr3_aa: CASSYSMGQNTGELFF
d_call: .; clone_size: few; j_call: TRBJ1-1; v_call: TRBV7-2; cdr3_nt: TGTGCCAGCAGCCGTGACAGGCACACTGAAGCTTTCTTT; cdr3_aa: CASSRDRHTEAFF
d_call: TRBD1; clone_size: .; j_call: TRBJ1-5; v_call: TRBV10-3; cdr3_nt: TGTGCCATCAGTGACCGACAGGGTACTCAGCCCCAGCATTTT; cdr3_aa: CAISDRQGTQPQHF
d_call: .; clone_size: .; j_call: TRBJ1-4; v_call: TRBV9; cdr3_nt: TGTGCCAGCAGCGTAGATGCAGGGCAATCTAATGAAAAACTGTTTTTT; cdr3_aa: CASSVDAGQSNEKLFF
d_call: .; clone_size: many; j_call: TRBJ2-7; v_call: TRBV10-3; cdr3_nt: TGTGCCATCAGTGACAGCTCCTACGAGCAGTACTTC; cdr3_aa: CAISDSSYEQYF
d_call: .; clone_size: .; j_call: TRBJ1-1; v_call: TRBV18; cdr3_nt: TGTGCCAGCTCACCCAGGGGCCTAAACACTGAAGCTTTCTTT; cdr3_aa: CASSPRGLNTEAFF
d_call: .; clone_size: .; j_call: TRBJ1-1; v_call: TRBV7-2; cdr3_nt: TGTGCCAGCAGCTTATCCGGGGTGAACACTGAAGCTTTCTTT; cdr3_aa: CASSLSGVNTEAFF
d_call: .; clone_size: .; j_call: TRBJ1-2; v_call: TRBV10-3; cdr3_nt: TGTGCCATAAGTCTTACAGGGTCGGCCTATGGCTACACCTTC; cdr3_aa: CAISLTGSAYGYTF
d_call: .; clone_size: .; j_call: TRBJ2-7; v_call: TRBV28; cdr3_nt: TGTGCCAGCAGCGGGGTGGCCTACGAGCAGTACTTC; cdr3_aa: CASSGVAYEQYF
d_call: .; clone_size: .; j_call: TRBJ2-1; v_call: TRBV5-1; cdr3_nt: TGCGCCAGCAGCCCAACCGGGGGAGAATCACCATACAATGAGCAGTTCTTC; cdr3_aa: CASSPTGGESPYNEQFF
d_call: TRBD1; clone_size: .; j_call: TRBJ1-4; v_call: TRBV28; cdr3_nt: TGTGCCAGCAACCTAGGACAGGGAGGCGAAAAACTGTTTTTT; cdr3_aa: CASNLGQGGEKLFF
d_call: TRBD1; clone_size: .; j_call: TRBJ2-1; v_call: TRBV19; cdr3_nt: TGTGCCAGTAGTATAGCCCACACAGGGGTTCCCGCCTACAATGAGCAGTTCTTC; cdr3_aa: CASSIAHTGVPAYNEQFF
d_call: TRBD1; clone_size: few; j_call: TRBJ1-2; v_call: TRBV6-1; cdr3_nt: TGTGCCAGCTCAACGACGGGACAGAGCTATGGCTACACCTTC; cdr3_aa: CASSTTGQSYGYTF
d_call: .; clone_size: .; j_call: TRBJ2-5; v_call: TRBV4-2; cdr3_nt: TGTGCCAGCAGCCAAGGAAATAGCGGAGAACAAGAGACCCAGTACTTC; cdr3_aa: CASSQGNSGEQETQYF
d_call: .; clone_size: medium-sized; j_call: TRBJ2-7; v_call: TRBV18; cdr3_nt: TGTGCCAGCTCACCAATCTCAGGGTCCTACGAGCAGTACTTC; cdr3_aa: CASSPISGSYEQYF
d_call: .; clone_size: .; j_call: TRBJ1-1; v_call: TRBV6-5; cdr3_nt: TGTGCCAGCAGTTGGACCCGGGGATCGGGCACTGAAGCTTTCTTT; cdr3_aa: CASSWTRGSGTEAFF
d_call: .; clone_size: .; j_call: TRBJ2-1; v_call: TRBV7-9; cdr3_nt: TGTGCCAGCAGCTTATCGGCTAGGATGAATGAGCAGTTCTTC; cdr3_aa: CASSLSARMNEQFF
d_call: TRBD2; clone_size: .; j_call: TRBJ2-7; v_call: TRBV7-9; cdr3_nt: TGTGCCAGCAGCTTGGGAGGGAGTAGGTACGAGCAGTACTTC; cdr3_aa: CASSLGGSRYEQYF